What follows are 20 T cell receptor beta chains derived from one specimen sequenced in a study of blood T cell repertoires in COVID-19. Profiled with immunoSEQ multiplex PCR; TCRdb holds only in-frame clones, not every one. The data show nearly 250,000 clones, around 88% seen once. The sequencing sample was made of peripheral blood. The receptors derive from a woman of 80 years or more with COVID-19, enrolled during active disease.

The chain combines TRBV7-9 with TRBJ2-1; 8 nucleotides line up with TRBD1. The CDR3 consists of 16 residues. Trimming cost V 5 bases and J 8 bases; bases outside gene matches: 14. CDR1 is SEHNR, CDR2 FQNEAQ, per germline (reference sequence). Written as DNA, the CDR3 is TGTGCCAGCAGCGTCGGCTTCTCCGGGGGACAGGATGAGCAGTTCTTC. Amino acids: CASSVGFSGGQDEQFF.

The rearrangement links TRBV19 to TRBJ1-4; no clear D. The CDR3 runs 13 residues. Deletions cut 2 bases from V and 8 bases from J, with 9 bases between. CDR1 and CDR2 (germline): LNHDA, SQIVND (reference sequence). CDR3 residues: CASSIPGNEKLFF. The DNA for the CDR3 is TGTGCCAGTAGTATACCCGGGAACGAAAAACTGTTTTTT. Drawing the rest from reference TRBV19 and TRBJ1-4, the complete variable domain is DGGITQSPKYLFRKEGQNVTLSCEQNLNHDAMYWYRQDPGQGLRLIYYSQIVNDFQKGDIAEGYSVSREKKESFPLTVTSAQKNPTAFYLCASSIPGNEKLFFGSGTQLSVL.

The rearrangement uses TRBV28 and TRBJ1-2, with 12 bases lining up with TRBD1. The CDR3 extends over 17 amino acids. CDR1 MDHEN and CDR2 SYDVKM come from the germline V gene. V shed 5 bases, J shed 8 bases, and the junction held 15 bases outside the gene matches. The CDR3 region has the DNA TGTGCCAGCAGTCGATTTTCCGGGACAGGGGGCCGGAGGGGCTACACCTTC. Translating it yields CASSRFSGTGGRRGYTF.

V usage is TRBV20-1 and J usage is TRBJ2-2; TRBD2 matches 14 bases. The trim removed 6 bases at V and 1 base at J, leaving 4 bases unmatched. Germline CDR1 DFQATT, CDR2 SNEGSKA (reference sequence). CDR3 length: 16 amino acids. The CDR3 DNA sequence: TGCAGTGCCAGTGGACTAGCGGGGGGGAACACCGGGGAGCTGTTTTTT. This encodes CSASGLAGGNTGELFF.

The DNA of the CDR3 is TGTGCCAGCAGTTACTCCGCGACAGATGGGTATGGCTACACCTTC. Its translation is CASSYSATDGYGYTF. The chain uses TRBV6-5 and TRBJ1-2, with D possibly TRBD1 on 5 matching bases. The CDR3 totals 15 residues. The ends were cut back, 0 bases at V and 5 bases at J, with 13 bases in the middle. Germline V gives CDR1 MNHEY, CDR2 SVGAGI.

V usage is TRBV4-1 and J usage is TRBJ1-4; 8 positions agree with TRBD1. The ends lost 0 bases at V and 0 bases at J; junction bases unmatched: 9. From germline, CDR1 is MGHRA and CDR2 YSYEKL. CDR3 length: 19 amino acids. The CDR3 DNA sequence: TGCGCCAGCAGCCAAGAGTCCTGGGACAGGACCTCAACTAATGAAAAACTGTTTTTT. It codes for CASSQESWDRTSTNEKLFF.

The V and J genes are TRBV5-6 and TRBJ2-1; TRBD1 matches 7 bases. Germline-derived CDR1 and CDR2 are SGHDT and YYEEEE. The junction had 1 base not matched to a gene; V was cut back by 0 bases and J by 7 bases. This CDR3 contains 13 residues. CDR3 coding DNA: TGTGCCAGCAGCTTGGACAGGGGAAATGAGCAGTTCTTC. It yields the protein CASSLDRGNEQFF.

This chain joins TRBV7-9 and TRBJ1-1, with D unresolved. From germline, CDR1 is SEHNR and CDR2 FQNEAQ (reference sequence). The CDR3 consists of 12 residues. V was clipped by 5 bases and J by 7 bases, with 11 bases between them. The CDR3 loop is CASSLGRGEAFF. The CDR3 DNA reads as TGTGCCAGCAGCCTAGGTCGGGGTGAAGCTTTCTTT.

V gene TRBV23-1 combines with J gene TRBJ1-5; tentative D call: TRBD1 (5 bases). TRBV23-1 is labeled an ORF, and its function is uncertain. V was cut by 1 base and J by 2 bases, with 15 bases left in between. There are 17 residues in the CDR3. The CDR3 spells CASSQFADSFGNQPQHF. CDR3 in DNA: TGCGCCAGCAGTCAATTCGCTGACAGTTTCGGCAATCAGCCCCAGCATTTT.

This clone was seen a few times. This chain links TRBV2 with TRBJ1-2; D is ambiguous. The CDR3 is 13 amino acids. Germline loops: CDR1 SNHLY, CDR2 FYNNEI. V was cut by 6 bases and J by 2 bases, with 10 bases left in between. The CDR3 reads CASSTDGNYGYTF. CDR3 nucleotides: TGTGCCAGCAGCACCGACGGGAACTATGGCTACACCTTC.

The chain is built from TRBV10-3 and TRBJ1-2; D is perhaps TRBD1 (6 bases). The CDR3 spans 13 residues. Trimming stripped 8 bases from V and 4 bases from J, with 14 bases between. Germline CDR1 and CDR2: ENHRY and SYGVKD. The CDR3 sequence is CAIVRDIGYGYTF. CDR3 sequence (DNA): TGTGCCATCGTGAGGGACATTGGCTATGGCTACACCTTC.

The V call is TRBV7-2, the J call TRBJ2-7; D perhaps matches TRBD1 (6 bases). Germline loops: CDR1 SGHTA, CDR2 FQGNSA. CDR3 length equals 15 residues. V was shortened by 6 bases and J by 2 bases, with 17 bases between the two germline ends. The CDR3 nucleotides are TGTGCCAGCAGTACGGGACACAATTCCCCCTACGAGCAGTACTTC. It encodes CASSTGHNSPYEQYF.

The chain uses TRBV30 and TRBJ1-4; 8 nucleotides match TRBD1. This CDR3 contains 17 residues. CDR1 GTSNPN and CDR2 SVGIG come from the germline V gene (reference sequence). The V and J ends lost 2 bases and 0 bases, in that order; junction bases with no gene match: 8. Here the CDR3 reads CAWSTHRGEATNEKLFF. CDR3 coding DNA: TGTGCCTGGAGTACCCACAGGGGGGAAGCAACTAATGAAAAACTGTTTTTT.

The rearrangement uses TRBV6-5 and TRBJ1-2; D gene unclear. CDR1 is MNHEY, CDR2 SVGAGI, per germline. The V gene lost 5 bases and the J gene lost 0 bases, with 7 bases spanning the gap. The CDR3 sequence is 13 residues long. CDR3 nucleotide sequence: TGTGCCAGCAGTCTTCAGGCTAACTATGGCTACACCTTC. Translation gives CASSLQANYGYTF.

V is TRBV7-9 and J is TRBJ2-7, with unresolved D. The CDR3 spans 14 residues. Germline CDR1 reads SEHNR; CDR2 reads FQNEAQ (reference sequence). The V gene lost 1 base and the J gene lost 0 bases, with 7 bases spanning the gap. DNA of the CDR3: TGTGCCAGCAGCTTAGGGCCCAGCTCCTACGAGCAGTACGTC. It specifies CASSLGPSSYEQYV.

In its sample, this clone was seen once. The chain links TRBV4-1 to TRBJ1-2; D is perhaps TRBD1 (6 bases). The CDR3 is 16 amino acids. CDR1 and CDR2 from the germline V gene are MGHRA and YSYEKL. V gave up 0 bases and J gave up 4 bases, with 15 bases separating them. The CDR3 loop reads CASSQESQGISYGYTF. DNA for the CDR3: TGCGCCAGCAGCCAAGAATCGCAGGGGATTAGCTATGGCTACACCTTC.

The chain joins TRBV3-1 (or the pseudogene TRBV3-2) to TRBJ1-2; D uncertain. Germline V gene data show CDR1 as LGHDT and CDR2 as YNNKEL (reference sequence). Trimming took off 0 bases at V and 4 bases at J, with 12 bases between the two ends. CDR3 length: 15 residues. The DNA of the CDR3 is TGTGCCAGCAGCCAAGATACGAGCGGCCTCTATGGCTACACCTTC. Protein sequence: CASSQDTSGLYGYTF.

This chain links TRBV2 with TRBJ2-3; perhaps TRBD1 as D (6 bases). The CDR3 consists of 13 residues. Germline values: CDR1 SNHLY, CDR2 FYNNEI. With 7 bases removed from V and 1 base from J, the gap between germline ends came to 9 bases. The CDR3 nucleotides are TGTGCCAGCAACAACAGGGGCACAGATACGCAGTATTTT. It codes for CASNNRGTDTQYF. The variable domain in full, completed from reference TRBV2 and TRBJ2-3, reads EPEVTQTPSHQVTQMGQEVILRCVPISNHLYFYWYRQILGQKVEFLVSFYNNEISEKSEIFDDQFSVERPDGSNFTLKIRSTKLEDSAMYFCASNNRGTDTQYFGPGTRLTVL.

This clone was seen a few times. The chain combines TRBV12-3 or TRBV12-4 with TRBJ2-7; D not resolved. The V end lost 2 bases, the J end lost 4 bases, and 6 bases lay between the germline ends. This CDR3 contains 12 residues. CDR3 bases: TGTGCCAGCAGTTTAAGAGGATACGAGCAGTACTTC. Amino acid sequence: CASSLRGYEQYF.

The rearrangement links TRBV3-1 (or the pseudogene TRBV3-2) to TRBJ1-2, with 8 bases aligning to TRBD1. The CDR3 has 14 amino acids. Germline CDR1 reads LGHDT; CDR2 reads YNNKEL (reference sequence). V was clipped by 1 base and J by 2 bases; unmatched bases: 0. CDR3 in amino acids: CASSQAGGNYGYTF. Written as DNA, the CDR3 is TGTGCCAGCAGCCAAGCAGGGGGCAACTATGGCTACACCTTC.